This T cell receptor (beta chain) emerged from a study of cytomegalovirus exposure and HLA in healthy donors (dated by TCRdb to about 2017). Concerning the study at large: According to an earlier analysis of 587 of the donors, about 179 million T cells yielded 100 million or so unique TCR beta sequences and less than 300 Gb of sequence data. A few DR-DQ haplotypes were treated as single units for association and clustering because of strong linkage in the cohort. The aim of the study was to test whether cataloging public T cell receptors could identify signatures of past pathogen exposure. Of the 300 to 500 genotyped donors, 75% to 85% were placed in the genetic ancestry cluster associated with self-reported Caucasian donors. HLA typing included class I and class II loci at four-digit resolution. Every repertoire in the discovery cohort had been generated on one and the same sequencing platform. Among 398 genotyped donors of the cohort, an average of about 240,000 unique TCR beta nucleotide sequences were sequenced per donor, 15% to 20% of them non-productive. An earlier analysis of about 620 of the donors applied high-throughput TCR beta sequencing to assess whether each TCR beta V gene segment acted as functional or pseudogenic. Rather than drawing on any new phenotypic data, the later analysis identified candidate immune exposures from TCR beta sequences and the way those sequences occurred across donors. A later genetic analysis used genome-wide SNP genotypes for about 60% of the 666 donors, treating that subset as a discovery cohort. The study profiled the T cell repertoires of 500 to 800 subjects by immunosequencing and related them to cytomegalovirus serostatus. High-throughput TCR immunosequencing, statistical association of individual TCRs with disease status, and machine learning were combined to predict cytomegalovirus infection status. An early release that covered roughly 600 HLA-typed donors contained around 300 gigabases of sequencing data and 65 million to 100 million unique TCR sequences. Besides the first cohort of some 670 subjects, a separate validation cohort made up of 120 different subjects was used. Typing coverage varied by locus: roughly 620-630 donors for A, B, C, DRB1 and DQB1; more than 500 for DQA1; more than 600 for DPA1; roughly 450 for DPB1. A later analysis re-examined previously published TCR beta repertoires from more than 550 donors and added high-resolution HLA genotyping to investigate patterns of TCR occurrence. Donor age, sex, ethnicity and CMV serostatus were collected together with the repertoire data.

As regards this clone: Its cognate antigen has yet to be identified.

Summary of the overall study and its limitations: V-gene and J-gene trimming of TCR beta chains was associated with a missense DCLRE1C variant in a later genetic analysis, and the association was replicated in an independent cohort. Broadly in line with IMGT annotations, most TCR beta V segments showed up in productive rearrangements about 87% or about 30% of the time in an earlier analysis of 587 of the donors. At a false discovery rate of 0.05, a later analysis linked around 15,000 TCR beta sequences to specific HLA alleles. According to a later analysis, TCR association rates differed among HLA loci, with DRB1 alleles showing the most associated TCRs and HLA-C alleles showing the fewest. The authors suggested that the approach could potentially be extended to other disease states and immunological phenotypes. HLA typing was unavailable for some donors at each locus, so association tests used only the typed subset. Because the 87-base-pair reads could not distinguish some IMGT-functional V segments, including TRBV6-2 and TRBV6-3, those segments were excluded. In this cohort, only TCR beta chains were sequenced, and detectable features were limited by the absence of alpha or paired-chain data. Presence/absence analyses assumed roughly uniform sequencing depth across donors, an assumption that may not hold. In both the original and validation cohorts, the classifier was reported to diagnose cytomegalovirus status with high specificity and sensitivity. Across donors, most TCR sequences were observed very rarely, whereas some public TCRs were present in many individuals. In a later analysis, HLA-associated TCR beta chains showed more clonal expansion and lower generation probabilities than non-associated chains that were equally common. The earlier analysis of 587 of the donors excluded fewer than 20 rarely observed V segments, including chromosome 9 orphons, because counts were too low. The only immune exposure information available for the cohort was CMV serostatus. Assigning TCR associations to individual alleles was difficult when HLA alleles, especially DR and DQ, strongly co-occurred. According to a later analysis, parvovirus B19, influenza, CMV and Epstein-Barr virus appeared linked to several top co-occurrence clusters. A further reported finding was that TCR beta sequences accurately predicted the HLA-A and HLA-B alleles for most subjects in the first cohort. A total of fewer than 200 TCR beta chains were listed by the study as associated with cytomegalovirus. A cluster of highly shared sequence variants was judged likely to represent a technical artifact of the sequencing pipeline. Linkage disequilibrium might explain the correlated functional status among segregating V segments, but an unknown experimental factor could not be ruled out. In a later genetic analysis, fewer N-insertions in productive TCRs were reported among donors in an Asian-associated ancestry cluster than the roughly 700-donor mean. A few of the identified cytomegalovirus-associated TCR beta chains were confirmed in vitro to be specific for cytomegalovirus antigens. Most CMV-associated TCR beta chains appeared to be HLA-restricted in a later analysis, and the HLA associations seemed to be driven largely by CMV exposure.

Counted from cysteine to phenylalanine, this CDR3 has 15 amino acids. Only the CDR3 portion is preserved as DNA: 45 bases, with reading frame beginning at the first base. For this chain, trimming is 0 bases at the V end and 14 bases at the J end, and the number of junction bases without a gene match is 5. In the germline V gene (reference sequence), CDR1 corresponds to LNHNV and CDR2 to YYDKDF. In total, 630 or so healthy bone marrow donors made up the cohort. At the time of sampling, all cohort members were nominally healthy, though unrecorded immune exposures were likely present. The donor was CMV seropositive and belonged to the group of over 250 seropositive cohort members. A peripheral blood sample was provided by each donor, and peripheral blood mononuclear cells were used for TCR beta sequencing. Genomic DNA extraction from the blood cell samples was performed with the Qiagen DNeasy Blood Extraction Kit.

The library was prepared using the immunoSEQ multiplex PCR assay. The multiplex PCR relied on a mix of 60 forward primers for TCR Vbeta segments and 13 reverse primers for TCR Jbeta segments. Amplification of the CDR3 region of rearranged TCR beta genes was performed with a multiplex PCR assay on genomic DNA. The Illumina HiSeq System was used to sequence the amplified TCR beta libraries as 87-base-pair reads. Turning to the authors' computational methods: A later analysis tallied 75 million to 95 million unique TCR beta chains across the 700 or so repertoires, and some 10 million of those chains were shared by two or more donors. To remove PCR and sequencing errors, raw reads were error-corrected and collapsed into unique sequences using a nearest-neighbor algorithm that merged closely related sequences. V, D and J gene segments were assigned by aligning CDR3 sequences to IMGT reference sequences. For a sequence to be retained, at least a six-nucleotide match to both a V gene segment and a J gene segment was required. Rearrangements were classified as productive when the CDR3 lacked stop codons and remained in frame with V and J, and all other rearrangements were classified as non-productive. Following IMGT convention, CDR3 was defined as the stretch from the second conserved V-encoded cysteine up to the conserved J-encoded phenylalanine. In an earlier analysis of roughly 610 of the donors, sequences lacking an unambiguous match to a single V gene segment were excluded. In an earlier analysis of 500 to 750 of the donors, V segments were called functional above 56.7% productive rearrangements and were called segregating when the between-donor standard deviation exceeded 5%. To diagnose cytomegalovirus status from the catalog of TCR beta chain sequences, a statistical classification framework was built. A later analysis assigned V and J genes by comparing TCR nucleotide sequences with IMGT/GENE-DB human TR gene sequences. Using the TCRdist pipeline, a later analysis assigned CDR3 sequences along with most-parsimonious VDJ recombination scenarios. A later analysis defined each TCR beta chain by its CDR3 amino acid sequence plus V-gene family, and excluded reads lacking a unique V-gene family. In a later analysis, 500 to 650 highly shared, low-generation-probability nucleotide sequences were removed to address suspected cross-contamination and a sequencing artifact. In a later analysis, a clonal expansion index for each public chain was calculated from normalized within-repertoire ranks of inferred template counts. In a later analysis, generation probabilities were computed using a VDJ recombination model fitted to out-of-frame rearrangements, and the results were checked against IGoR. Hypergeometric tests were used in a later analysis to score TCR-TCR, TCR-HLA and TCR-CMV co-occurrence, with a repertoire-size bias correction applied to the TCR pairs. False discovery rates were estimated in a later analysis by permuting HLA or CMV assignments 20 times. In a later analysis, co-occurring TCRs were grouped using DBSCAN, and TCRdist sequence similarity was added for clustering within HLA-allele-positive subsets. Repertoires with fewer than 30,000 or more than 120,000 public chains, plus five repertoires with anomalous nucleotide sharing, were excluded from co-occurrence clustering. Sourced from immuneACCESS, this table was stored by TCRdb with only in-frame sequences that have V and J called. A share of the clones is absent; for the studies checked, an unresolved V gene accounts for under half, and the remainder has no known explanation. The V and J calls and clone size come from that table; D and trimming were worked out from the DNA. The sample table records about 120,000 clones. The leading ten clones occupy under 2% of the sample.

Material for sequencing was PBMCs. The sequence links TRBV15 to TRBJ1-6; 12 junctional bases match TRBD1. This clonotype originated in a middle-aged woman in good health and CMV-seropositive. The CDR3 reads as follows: CATSRDGTGGETLHF. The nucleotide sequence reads TGTGCCACCAGCAGAGATGGGACAGGGGGCGAGACCCTCCACTTT.